The entry below gives a single T cell receptor beta chain sequence along with its context. This clonotype was found many times. Its binding antigen is unknown. No quality values exist for individual bases; no much larger clone is one base distant. The data were obtained in a study of spatial heterogeneity in lung cancer (dated by TCRdb to between 2018 and 2021). At the level of the whole study: Beta-chain transcripts were consistently detected in greater numbers than alpha-chain transcripts, which likely reflects a higher abundance of beta-chain transcripts. In the raw uncorrected reads, each unique combination of TCR and UMI appeared more than ten times on average. TCR alpha and beta repertoires were quantitatively compared across multiple tumor regions, matched nontumor lung and blood in non-small cell lung cancer. The study linked features of the TCR repertoire to counts of nonsynonymous mutations, which were determined by whole-exome sequencing of tumor tissue. At surgery, both alpha and beta chains were TCR-sequenced in some 220 tumor regions, approximately 64 matched nontumor lung samples and a few dozen PBMC samples. Overall study outcomes, separate from this receptor: Confirming at a functional level the hypothesis that regional TCRs recognize regional mutations was considered to require additional single-cell paired TCR alpha and beta sequencing. Ubiquitous expanded tumor TCRs were detected in blood more often at tumor resection than at routine follow-up.

The protocol used for the library was 5' RACE. The sequencer listed for this sample is NextSeq 500. In the TCR library protocol, a unique molecular identifier was attached to each TCR cDNA molecule so that PCR and sequencing errors could be corrected. The original methods were these. TCR identification, UMI-based error correction and CDR3 extraction were performed with Decombinator tools. TCRs above a frequency of 2 per 1,000, corresponding to the top 1% of the tumor frequency distribution, were defined as expanded. Renyi diversity was computed with the R vegan package after each repertoire had been subsampled 100 times to 5,000 TCRs. CDR3 similarity networks were constructed using string-kernel similarity of amino acid triplets, with links drawn between CDR3s whose pairwise similarity was above 0.82. TCRdb reanalyzed the raw reads on its own, using fastp at Q25 for trimming and MiXCR for clone calling, and kept in-frame beta chains. Every entry covers one CDR3 protein and lists the most common genes and DNA from its rows. The V and J calls were not made by the authors but by TCRdb's processing. The sample table holds about 41,000 distinct CDR3 sequences, of which roughly 12% were seen once. The ten largest clonotypes hold around 42% of the sample.

Per the publication, the time point label means: sample taken at primary tumor resection. For TCR sequencing, whole RNA was extracted from tumor and nontumor lung tissue, or from cryopreserved PBMC samples, and no cell sorting was done. The donors were about 71 patients from the lung TRACERx cohort who had early-stage, untreated non-small cell lung cancer. Only patients for whom sufficient RNA was available from at least two tumor regions were selected for TCR sequencing. The origin of this receptor is a female donor with early-stage non-small cell lung cancer. This specimen consisted of PBMCs, obtained at surgery.

The CDR3 protein: CATKGLAGTTGELFF. In nucleotide form, the sequence is TGTGCCACCAAAGGGCTAGCGGGGACCACCGGGGAGCTGTTTTTT. The chain links TRBV2 with TRBJ2-2; a stretch of 9 junction bases matches TRBD2. V is pruned by 10 bases and J by 4 bases, leaving 10 bases of the junction without a gene match. The germline V gene encodes CDR1 SNHLY and CDR2 FYNNEI. From its cysteine to its phenylalanine, the CDR3 spans 15 amino acids. The CDR3 DNA has 45 bases and is translated from base 1. When the CDR3 is completed using the reference TRBV2 and TRBJ2-2 genes on either side, the full variable domain is EPEVTQTPSHQVTQMGQEVILRCVPISNHLYFYWYRQILGQKVEFLVSFYNNEISEKSEIFDDQFSVERPDGSNFTLKIRSTKLEDSAMYFCATKGLAGTTGELFFGEGSRLTVL.